This T cell receptor (beta chain) was observed in a study of cytomegalovirus exposure and HLA in healthy donors. Both 60 Vbeta primers and 13 Jbeta primers went into the PCR. Sequenced by immunoSEQ multiplex PCR; TCRdb stores in-frame clones only, minus some. In the table there are about 78,000 clones, about two thirds of which are singletons. The sequenced sample was PBMCs. The receptor's source is a man aged 25 to 40 in good health and CMV-seropositive.

The CDR3 bases are TGTGCCAGCTCACCACCTAGACAGGGTGCCATTAGGATGGGCGAGCAGTACTTC. It encodes CASSPPRQGAIRMGEQYF. The rearrangement joins TRBV18 to TRBJ2-7; 7 bases are shared with TRBD1. The CDR3 loop spans 18 amino acids. Losses at the gene ends were 0 bases for V and 6 bases for J; bases not matched to a gene: 17. Germline V gene lookup returns CDR1 KGHSH and CDR2 LQKENI.